Below are 21 T cell receptor beta chains sequenced from a single sample in a study of blood T cell repertoires in COVID-19. Using immunoSEQ multiplex PCR, the repertoire was profiled, and TCRdb retains in-frame clones only, with some absent. The data show under 95,000 clones, with about 86% seen just once and approximately 19% held by the top ten. Specimen: peripheral blood. All receptors derive from an older man in a cohort sampled during active COVID-19.

The gene calls are TRBV2 and TRBJ2-3; 8 bases match TRBD2. The CDR3 runs 14 residues. Germline-derived CDR1 and CDR2 are SNHLY and FYNNEI. V was pared by 6 bases and J by 1 base, with 3 bases of the junction left unmatched. This chain's CDR3 is CASRETSGTDTQYF. The CDR3 nucleotides are TGTGCCAGCAGGGAGACTAGCGGCACAGATACGCAGTATTTT.

This sequence joins TRBV5-1 and TRBJ2-1; maybe TRBD1 (5 bases). CDR3 length equals 14 residues. The germline CDR1 and CDR2 sequences are SGHRS and YFSETQ. With 0 bases removed from V and 8 bases from J, the gap between germline ends came to 12 bases. Written as DNA, the CDR3 is TGCGCCAGCAGCTTGGGGGGCCCCAGGGATGAGCAGTTCTTC. This gives the protein CASSLGGPRDEQFF.

The chain couples TRBV27 to TRBJ1-2; 7 bases align to TRBD1. The V and J ends lost 3 bases and 5 bases, in that order; junction bases with no gene match: 6. This CDR3 is built from 14 residues. The germline V gene encodes CDR1 MNHEY and CDR2 SMNVEV (reference sequence). The CDR3 region is CASSLSVTGYGYTF. The DNA of the CDR3 is TGTGCCAGCAGTTTGTCAGTGACAGGGTATGGCTACACCTTC.

This clone was picked up a small number of times. The chain has TRBV10-3 and TRBJ1-1; D might be TRBD1 (5 bases). The CDR3 sequence is 14 residues long. V lost 3 bases and J lost 6, with 14 bases in between. Germline CDR1 ENHRY, CDR2 SYGVKD. The CDR3, as DNA: TGTGCCATCAGTGATTCTAGGGGTGGAGCTGAAGCTTTCTTT. This encodes CAISDSRGGAEAFF.

This chain joins TRBV7-9 and TRBJ1-6, with TRBD1 matching 7 bases. The CDR3 totals 15 residues. Trimming took 7 bases from V and 7 from J; bases not matched to a gene: 10. Looked up from germline, CDR1 is SEHNR and CDR2 is FQNEAQ (reference sequence). CDR3 residues: CASMKAGTENSPLHF. The CDR3 DNA sequence: TGTGCCAGCATGAAAGCCGGGACAGAAAATTCACCCCTCCACTTT.

The genes are TRBV19 and TRBJ1-2; D might be TRBD1 (5 bases). Trimming stripped 1 base from V and 7 bases from J, with 10 bases between. CDR1 is LNHDA, CDR2 SQIVND, per germline (reference sequence). The CDR3 contains 13 residues. This CDR3 is CASSIAGRAGYTF. In nucleotides, the CDR3 is TGTGCCAGTAGTATAGCCGGCAGGGCTGGCTACACCTTC.

In this sample, this clone turned up once. The rearrangement uses TRBV28 and TRBJ1-6; possible D gene TRBD1, 5 bases. V was pared by 7 bases and J by 7 bases, with 14 bases between. Germline CDR1 reads MDHEN; CDR2 reads SYDVKM. The CDR3 totals 14 residues. Here the CDR3 reads CASTTAGPNSPLHF. The CDR3 DNA is TGTGCCAGCACCACAGCAGGGCCCAATTCACCCCTCCACTTT.

The rearrangement links TRBV14 to TRBJ2-1, with 10 bases fitting TRBD2. Trimming at V came to 3 bases and at J to 10 bases, leaving 15 bases not matched to a gene. Germline-derived CDR1 and CDR2 are SGHDN and FVKESK. The CDR3 is 17 amino acids. This CDR3 is CASSQMLAGAVSSEQFF. The CDR3 DNA reads as TGTGCCAGCAGCCAGATGCTAGCGGGGGCCGTCTCTTCAGAGCAGTTCTTC.

The chain employs TRBV9 and TRBJ1-6; 8 positions match TRBD1. The CDR3 has 16 residues. CDR1 is SGDLS, CDR2 YYNGEE, per germline. With 2 bases clipped from V and 9 bases from J, the junction kept 10 bases outside the gene matches. CDR3 sequence reads: CASSVDDRGWGSPLHF. CDR3 coding DNA: TGTGCCAGCAGCGTGGACGACAGGGGATGGGGTTCACCCCTCCACTTT.

V usage is TRBV2 and J usage is TRBJ2-5, with 7 nucleotides matching TRBD2. Trimming cost V 4 bases and J 2 bases; bases outside gene matches: 10. The CDR3 sequence is 16 residues long. Germline assignment: CDR1 SNHLY and CDR2 FYNNEI. CDR3 sequence reads: CASSGLAESFQETQYF. The CDR3 nucleotides read TGTGCCAGCAGTGGGCTAGCGGAAAGTTTTCAAGAGACCCAGTACTTC.

This chain joins TRBV6-5 and TRBJ2-3, with 16 bases matching TRBD2. The CDR3 has 15 amino acids. With 6 bases clipped from V and 10 bases from J, the junction kept 7 bases outside the gene matches. The germline CDR1 and CDR2 sequences are MNHEY and SVGAGI. CDR3 nucleotides: TGTGCCAGCAGCCTGGGACTAGCGGGGGGGCTCTCGCAGTATTTT. This encodes CASSLGLAGGLSQYF.

The chain recombines TRBV3-1 (or the pseudogene TRBV3-2) with TRBJ2-5; TRBD1 aligns across 10 bases. J gave up 5 bases and V 1 base, and 4 bases lay outside the gene matches. Germline loops: CDR1 LGHDT, CDR2 YNNKEL (reference sequence). This CDR3 is built from 15 residues. The CDR3 DNA is TGTGCCAGCAGCCAAGTGACAGGGGGCCGGGAGACCCAGTACTTC. Amino acids: CASSQVTGGRETQYF.

This rearrangement joins TRBV6-5 to TRBJ1-6; D is perhaps TRBD1 (5 bases). Trimming shortened V by 2 bases and J by 3 bases, and 8 bases separated the two germline ends. Per the germline V gene, CDR1 is MNHEY and CDR2 is SVGAGI. This CDR3 comprises 15 residues. The CDR3 DNA reads as TGTGCCAGCAGTTACGGGGCTAACTATAATTCACCCCTCCACTTT. It translates to CASSYGANYNSPLHF.

The chain employs TRBV6-6 and TRBJ1-3, with 7 bases that match TRBD1. Germline lookup yields CDR1 MNHNY and CDR2 SVGAGI (reference sequence). This CDR3 is 14 amino acids long. V lost 4 bases, J lost 4 bases, and 4 bases stayed unmatched. The CDR3 spells CASSSGQVGNTIYF. The CDR3 nucleotides read TGTGCCAGCAGTTCCGGACAGGTGGGAAACACCATATATTTT.

The chain joins TRBV5-5 to TRBJ1-1, with 8 bases that match TRBD1. The germline gives CDR1 SGHKS, CDR2 YYEKEE (reference sequence). CDR3 length: 13 amino acids. With 3 bases clipped from V and 4 bases from J, the junction kept 2 bases outside the gene matches. This CDR3 is CASSWTGITEAFF. For the CDR3, the DNA is TGTGCCAGCAGCTGGACAGGGATCACTGAAGCTTTCTTT. Filled out from reference TRBV5-5 and TRBJ1-1, the complete variable domain reads DAGVTQSPTHLIKTRGQQVTLRCSPISGHKSVSWYQQVLGQGPQFIFQYYEKEERGRGNFPDRFSARQFPNYSSELNVNALLLGDSALYLCASSWTGITEAFFGQGTRLTVV.

The V and J genes are TRBV19 and TRBJ1-6; D call uncertain. The CDR3 length is 17 residues. Trimming stripped 3 bases from V and 0 bases from J, with 12 bases between. The germline V gene has CDR1 LNHDA and CDR2 SQIVND (reference sequence). CDR3 loop: CASSMEGRSSYNSPLHF. CDR3 DNA: TGTGCCAGTAGTATGGAGGGCAGAAGCTCCTATAATTCACCCCTCCACTTT.

The J gene is TRBJ2-7, the V gene TRBV28, with a possible D match to TRBD1 (5 bases). Germline V lookup: CDR1 MDHEN, CDR2 SYDVKM. CDR3 length: 15 amino acids. V was clipped by 6 bases and J by 2 bases, with 17 bases between them. CDR3 DNA: TGTGCCAGCAGCTCAGGGAACCTGGGCCCCTACGAGCAGTACGTC. It translates to CASSSGNLGPYEQYV.

This clone was found a few times. The chain employs TRBV25-1 and TRBJ2-7, with a weak D call TRBD1 (6 bases). Germline-derived CDR1 and CDR2 are MGHDK and SYGVNS. Trimming cost V 6 bases and J 3 bases, with 15 bases left between them. The CDR3 is 14 residues long. The CDR3 DNA is TGTGCCAGCAGCCCAGCAGGGGCCCTCTACGAGCAGTACTTC. Translated, it gives CASSPAGALYEQYF.

This chain uses TRBV19 with TRBJ2-3, with TRBD2 as a possible D gene (6 bases). V lost 3 bases and J 3 bases, leaving 13 bases between the germline ends. CDR1 is LNHDA, CDR2 SQIVND, per germline (reference sequence). This CDR3 region has 15 residues. CDR3 amino acids: CASSIEAGRTDTQYF. The DNA for the CDR3 is TGTGCCAGTAGTATTGAGGCGGGGAGGACAGATACGCAGTATTTT.

The chain links TRBV29-1 to TRBJ1-2; D call uncertain. CDR3 size: 14 residues. CDR1 and CDR2 from the germline V gene are SQVTM and ANQGSEA. V lost 7 bases and J lost 4, with 19 bases in between. The CDR3 spells CSARDYAVGYGYTF. The CDR3 DNA reads as TGCAGCGCCCGAGATTACGCGGTAGGCTATGGCTACACCTTC.

DNA for the CDR3: TGTGCCAGCAGCTTGATAGGTAGCGGGGCGATCCAAGAGACCCAGTACTTC. Encoded protein: CASSLIGSGAIQETQYF. The chain is built from TRBV5-4 and TRBJ2-5; 8 positions agree with TRBD2. Trimming removed 1 base from V and 1 base from J; junction bases left unmatched: 9. Germline V gives CDR1 SGHNT, CDR2 YYREEE (reference sequence). This CDR3 contains 17 residues. Full variable domain (rest looked up from reference TRBV5-4 and TRBJ2-5): ETGVTQSPTHLIKTRGQQVTLRCSSQSGHNTVSWYQQALGQGPQFIFQYYREEENGRGNFPPRFSGLQFPNYSSELNVNALELDDSALYLCASSLIGSGAIQETQYFGPGTRLLVL.